The 17 T cell receptor beta chains below come from one sample, sequenced in a study of shared clonotypes between healthy human individuals. This table comes from immunoSEQ multiplex PCR, and its TCRdb copy is limited to in-frame clones, with some not included. This sample carries about 2,500,000 clones, just over 90% of them seen once, and the ten largest clones take around 0.15%. Sequencing used naive CD4+ T cells sorted from blood. The subset was: CD45RA+ positively selected. Receptor source: a young man in good health.

V is TRBV7-9 and J is TRBJ2-7; TRBD2 aligns across 7 bases. The CDR3 covers 16 residues. Trimming cost V 1 base and J 2 bases; bases outside gene matches: 8. Germline CDR1 and CDR2: SEHNR and FQNEAQ (reference sequence). In DNA form, the CDR3 reads TGTGCCAGCAGCTTAGGACTTCGGGGGGTCGCCTACGAGCAGTACTTC. Translated, it gives CASSLGLRGVAYEQYF.

A note on this clone: This sample includes further DNA sequences coding for the same CDR3. This chain uses TRBV7-2 with TRBJ1-1, with unresolved D. Trimming stripped 5 bases from V and 0 bases from J, with 10 bases between. Germline values: CDR1 SGHTA, CDR2 FQGNSA. The CDR3 has 14 residues. The CDR3 region is CASSPLALNTEAFF. In DNA, the CDR3 is TGTGCCAGCAGCCCCCTGGCGCTGAACACTGAAGCTTTCTTT.

Here the CDR3 reads CASSLVSGRGGYGYTF. CDR3 in DNA: TGTGCCAGCAGCTTGGTTTCGGGGAGAGGGGGCTATGGCTACACCTTC. This rearrangement joins TRBV5-4 to TRBJ1-2; D perhaps matches TRBD1 (6 bases). Germline V gene lookup returns CDR1 SGHNT and CDR2 YYREEE (reference sequence). Trimming pared 0 bases from V and 4 bases from J, leaving 16 bases between. The CDR3 runs 16 residues.

CDR3 sequence: CASSFLTEAFF. Written as DNA, the CDR3 is TGTGCCAGCAGCTTTTTAACTGAAGCTTTCTTT. The V and J genes are TRBV7-2 and TRBJ1-1, with D hard to call. The CDR3 consists of 11 residues. In germline, CDR1 is SGHTA, CDR2 FQGNSA. V dropped 3 bases and J dropped 5 bases, with 4 bases sitting between them. The complete variable domain, with remaining parts taken from reference TRBV7-2 and TRBJ1-1, reads GAGVSQSPSNKVTEKGKDVELRCDPISGHTALYWYRQSLGQGLEFLIYFQGNSAPDKSGLPSDRFSAERTGGSVSTLTIQRTQQEDSAVYLCASSFLTEAFFGQGTRLTVV.

V and J are TRBV11-2 and TRBJ2-3, with 9 bases that match TRBD2. The CDR3 runs to 18 residues. The V gene's germline CDR1 is SGHAT and CDR2 FQNNGV. The J segment lost 5 bases and the V segment lost 3 bases, leaving 15 bases of the junction unmatched. The CDR3 region is CASSFPFSGGGAGDTQYF. CDR3 nucleotides: TGTGCCAGCAGCTTCCCCTTTTCCGGCGGGGGGGCCGGAGATACGCAGTATTTT.

V is TRBV6-1 and J is TRBJ1-4; a possible D gene is TRBD1 (5 bases). CDR3 length equals 16 residues. CDR1 and CDR2 from the germline V gene are MNHNS and SASEGT. The V end lost 4 bases, the J end lost 3 bases, and 15 bases lay between the germline ends. Here the CDR3 reads CASSGTWDPANEKLFF. Written as DNA, the CDR3 is TGTGCCAGCAGTGGGACGTGGGACCCGGCTAATGAAAAACTGTTTTTT.

The V and J genes are TRBV30 and TRBJ1-1; D is ambiguous. Deletions cut 1 base from V and 2 bases from J, with 8 bases between. CDR3 length equals 13 residues. Germline V gene data show CDR1 as GTSNPN and CDR2 as SVGIG (reference sequence). In DNA, the CDR3 is TGTGCCTGGAGTGGGGCAGCCAACACTGAAGCTTTCTTT. Translated, it gives CAWSGAANTEAFF.

This clone was observed a handful of times. Other nucleotide sequences in the sample specify the same CDR3. The chain couples TRBV5-1 to TRBJ1-2, with D possibly being TRBD1 (5 bases). V was pared by 0 bases and J by 5 bases, with 8 bases between. Per germline, CDR1 SGHRS and CDR2 YFSETQ. The CDR3 length is 13 residues. The CDR3 here is CASSLEAGYGYTF. The CDR3 DNA is TGCGCCAGCAGCTTGGAGGCAGGGTATGGCTACACCTTC.

The CDR3 sequence: CASSYDAPGSGNTIYF. The CDR3 nucleotides are TGTGCCAGCAGTTACGACGCTCCGGGATCTGGAAACACCATATATTTT. This chain uses TRBV6-5 with TRBJ1-3; D remains unclear. Trimming cost V 2 bases and J 1 base, with 12 bases left between them. The germline V gene encodes CDR1 MNHEY and CDR2 SVGAGI. This CDR3 comprises 16 residues.

This chain links TRBV18 with TRBJ1-5; 7 bases are shared with TRBD1. CDR1 KGHSH and CDR2 LQKENI come from the germline V gene. The J segment lost 4 bases and the V segment lost 4 bases, leaving 4 bases of the junction unmatched. The CDR3 runs 14 residues. The CDR3: CASSQGQLNQPQHF. CDR3 in DNA: TGTGCCAGCTCACAGGGACAGCTTAATCAGCCCCAGCATTTT.

The V gene is TRBV6-5, the J gene TRBJ2-7; 10 bases agree with TRBD1. Trimming cost V 6 bases and J 0 bases; bases outside gene matches: 5. Germline V gene data show CDR1 as MNHEY and CDR2 as SVGAGI. The CDR3 has 15 amino acids. Here the CDR3 reads CASRRGQGSSYEQYF. The CDR3 coding sequence is TGTGCCAGCAGAAGGGGACAGGGGAGCTCCTACGAGCAGTACTTC.

Notes on this clone: This same CDR3 is encoded by further DNA sequences in the sample. This chain connects TRBV7-9 to TRBJ1-4; D call uncertain. Germline lookup yields CDR1 SEHNR and CDR2 FQNEAQ (reference sequence). This CDR3 comprises 12 residues. Trimming removed 5 bases from V and 6 bases from J, with 7 bases in between. The CDR3 is CASSLIDEKLFF. As DNA, the CDR3 is TGTGCCAGCAGCCTAATAGATGAAAAACTGTTTTTT.

This clone occurred once. Different DNA sequences within this sample yield the same CDR3. The rearrangement joins TRBV6-5 to TRBJ2-7; D gene uncertain. Germline assignment: CDR1 MNHEY and CDR2 SVGAGI. The V gene lost 9 bases and the J gene lost 3 bases, with 9 bases spanning the gap. This CDR3 has 11 residues. The CDR3 loop is CASRSVYEQYF. In nucleotides, the CDR3 is TGTGCCAGTAGGAGTGTCTACGAGCAGTACTTC.

Regarding this clone: Other DNA sequences in this sample translate to the same CDR3. The CDR3: CASSLEGLNEKLFF. In nucleotides, the CDR3 is TGCGCCAGCAGCTTGGAGGGACTTAATGAAAAACTGTTTTTT. The chain combines TRBV5-1 with TRBJ1-4; TRBD1 is a possible D gene (5 bases). Trimming removed 0 bases at V and 4 bases at J, with 7 bases between. The germline CDR1 and CDR2 sequences are SGHRS and YFSETQ. CDR3 length: 14 residues.

This chain links TRBV7-9 with TRBJ2-3; 7 nucleotides line up with TRBD2. CDR3 length: 14 amino acids. Germline trimming cut 7 bases from V and 1 base from J; bases unmatched to any gene: 5. In germline, CDR1 is SEHNR, CDR2 FQNEAQ (reference sequence). CDR3 nucleotide sequence: TGTGCCAGCATGGCAAGCGGGGGCACAGATACGCAGTATTTT. As protein: CASMASGGTDTQYF.

This rearrangement joins TRBV19 to TRBJ2-1; perhaps TRBD1 as D (6 bases). The V gene lost 4 bases and the J gene lost 5 bases, with 15 bases spanning the gap. The CDR3 sequence is 15 residues long. Germline CDR1 LNHDA, CDR2 SQIVND (reference sequence). The CDR3 sequence is CASSSLSSGDNEQFF. The CDR3 DNA reads TGTGCCAGTAGTAGCCTCTCTTCAGGGGACAATGAGCAGTTCTTC.

The CDR3 here is CASRGQRDEQYF. The DNA of the CDR3 is TGTGCCAGCAGGGGACAGAGGGACGAGCAGTACTTC. This sequence joins TRBV2 and TRBJ2-7; 7 bases are shared with TRBD1. The V gene end was trimmed by 6 bases and the J gene end by 5 bases; junction bases not matched to a gene: 4. There are 12 residues in the CDR3. Germline CDR1 and CDR2: SNHLY and FYNNEI.